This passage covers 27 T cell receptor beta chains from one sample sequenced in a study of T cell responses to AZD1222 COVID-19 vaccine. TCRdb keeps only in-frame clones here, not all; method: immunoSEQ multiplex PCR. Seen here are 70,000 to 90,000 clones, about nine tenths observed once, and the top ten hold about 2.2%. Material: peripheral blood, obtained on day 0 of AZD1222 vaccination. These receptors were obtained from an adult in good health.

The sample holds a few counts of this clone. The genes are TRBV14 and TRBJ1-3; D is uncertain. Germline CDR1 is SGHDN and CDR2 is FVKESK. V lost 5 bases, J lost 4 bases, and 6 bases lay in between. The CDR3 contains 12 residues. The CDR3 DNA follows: TGTGCCAGCAGCGAACAGGGAAACACCATATATTTT. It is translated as CASSEQGNTIYF.

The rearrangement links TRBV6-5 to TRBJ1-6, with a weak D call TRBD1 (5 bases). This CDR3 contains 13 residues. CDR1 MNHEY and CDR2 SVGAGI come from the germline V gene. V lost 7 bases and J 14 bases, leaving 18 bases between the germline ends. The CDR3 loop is CASTGDSGLALHF. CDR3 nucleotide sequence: TGTGCCAGCACGGGGGACTCGGGTTTGGCCCTCCACTTT.

The CDR3 is CASSERQVTDTQYF. DNA for the CDR3: TGTGCCAGCAGCGAAAGACAAGTCACAGATACGCAGTATTTT. The V and J genes are TRBV13 and TRBJ2-3; unclear D gene. The CDR3 extends over 14 amino acids. V was shortened by 5 bases and J by 2 bases, with 11 bases between the two germline ends. In germline, CDR1 is PRHDT, CDR2 FYEKMQ (reference sequence). The full variable domain, its missing parts supplied by reference TRBV13 and TRBJ2-3, is AAGVIQSPRHLIKEKRETATLKCYPIPRHDTVYWYQQGPGQDPQFLISFYEKMQSDKGSIPDRFSAQQFSDYHSELNMSSLELGDSALYFCASSERQVTDTQYFGPGTRLTVL.

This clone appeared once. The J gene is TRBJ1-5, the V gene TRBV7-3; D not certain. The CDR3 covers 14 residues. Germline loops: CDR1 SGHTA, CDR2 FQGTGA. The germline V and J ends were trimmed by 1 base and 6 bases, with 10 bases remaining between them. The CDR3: CASSLSRLVQPQHF. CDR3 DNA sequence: TGTGCCAGCAGCTTAAGTAGGTTGGTTCAGCCCCAGCATTTT.

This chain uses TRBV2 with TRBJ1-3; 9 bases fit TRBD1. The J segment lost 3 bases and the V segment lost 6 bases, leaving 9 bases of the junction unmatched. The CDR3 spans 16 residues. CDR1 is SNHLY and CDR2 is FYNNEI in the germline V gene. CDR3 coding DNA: TGTGCCAGCAGCGCCCCAGGGACAGGGTTTGGAAACACCATATATTTT. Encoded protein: CASSAPGTGFGNTIYF.

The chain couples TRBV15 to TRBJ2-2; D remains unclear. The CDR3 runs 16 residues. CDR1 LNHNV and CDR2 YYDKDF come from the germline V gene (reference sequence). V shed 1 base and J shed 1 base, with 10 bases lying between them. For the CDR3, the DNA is TGTGCCACCAGCAGAGGTTTGGGCCGGAACACCGGGGAGCTGTTTTTT. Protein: CATSRGLGRNTGELFF.

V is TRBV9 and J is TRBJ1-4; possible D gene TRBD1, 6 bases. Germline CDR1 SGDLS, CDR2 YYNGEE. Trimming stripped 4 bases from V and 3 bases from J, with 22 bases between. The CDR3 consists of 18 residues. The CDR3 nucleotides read TGTGCCAGCAGCCCCTCCCCGCCGGGGGGCGCAGCTAATGAAAAACTGTTTTTT. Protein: CASSPSPPGGAANEKLFF.

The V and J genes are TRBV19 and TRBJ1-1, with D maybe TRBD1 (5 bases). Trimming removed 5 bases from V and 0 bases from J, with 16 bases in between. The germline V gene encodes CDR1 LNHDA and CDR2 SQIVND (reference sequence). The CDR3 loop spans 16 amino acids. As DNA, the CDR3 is TGTGCCAGTAGTGCCATTTTTACAGGCATGAACACTGAAGCTTTCTTT. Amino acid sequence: CASSAIFTGMNTEAFF.

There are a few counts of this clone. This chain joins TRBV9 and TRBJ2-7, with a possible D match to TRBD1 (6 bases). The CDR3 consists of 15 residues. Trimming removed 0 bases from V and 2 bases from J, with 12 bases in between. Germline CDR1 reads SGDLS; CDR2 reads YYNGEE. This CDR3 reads CASSVDWGPTYEQYF. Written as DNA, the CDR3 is TGTGCCAGCAGCGTAGACTGGGGGCCTACCTACGAGCAGTACTTC.

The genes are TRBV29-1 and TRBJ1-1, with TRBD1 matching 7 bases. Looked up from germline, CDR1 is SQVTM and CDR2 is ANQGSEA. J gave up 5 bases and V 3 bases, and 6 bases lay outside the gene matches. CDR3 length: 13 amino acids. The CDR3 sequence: CSVENRGRTEAFF. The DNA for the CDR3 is TGCAGCGTTGAGAACAGGGGTCGGACTGAAGCTTTCTTT.

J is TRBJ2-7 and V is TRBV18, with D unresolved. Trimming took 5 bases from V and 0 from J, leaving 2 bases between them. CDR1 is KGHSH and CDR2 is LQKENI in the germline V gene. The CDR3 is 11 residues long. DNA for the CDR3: TGTGCCAGCTCATCCTCCTACGAGCAGTACTTC. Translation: CASSSSYEQYF.

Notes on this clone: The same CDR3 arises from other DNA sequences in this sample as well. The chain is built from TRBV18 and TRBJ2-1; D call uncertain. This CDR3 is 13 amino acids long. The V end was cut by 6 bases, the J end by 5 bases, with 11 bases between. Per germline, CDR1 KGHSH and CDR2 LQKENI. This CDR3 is CASSPGGDNEQFF. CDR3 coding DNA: TGTGCCAGCTCTCCCGGCGGTGACAATGAGCAGTTCTTC.

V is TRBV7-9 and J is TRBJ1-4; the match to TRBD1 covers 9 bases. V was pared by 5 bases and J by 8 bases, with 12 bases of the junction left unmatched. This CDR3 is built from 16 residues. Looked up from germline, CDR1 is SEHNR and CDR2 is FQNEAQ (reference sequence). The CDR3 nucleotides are TGTGCCAGCAGCCACCTCCCGGGACAGGGAGACGAAAAACTGTTTTTT. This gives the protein CASSHLPGQGDEKLFF. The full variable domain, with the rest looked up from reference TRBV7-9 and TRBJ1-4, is DTGVSQNPRHKITKRGQNVTFRCDPISEHNRLYWYRQTLGQGPEFLTYFQNEAQLEKSRLLSDRFSAERPKGSFSTLEIQRTEQGDSAMYLCASSHLPGQGDEKLFFGSGTQLSVL.

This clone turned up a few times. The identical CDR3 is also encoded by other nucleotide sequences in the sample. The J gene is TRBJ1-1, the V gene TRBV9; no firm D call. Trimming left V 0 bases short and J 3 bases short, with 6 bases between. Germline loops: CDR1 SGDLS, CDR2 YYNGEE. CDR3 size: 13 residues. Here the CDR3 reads CASSVGGDTEAFF. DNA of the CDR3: TGTGCCAGCAGCGTAGGGGGAGACACTGAAGCTTTCTTT.

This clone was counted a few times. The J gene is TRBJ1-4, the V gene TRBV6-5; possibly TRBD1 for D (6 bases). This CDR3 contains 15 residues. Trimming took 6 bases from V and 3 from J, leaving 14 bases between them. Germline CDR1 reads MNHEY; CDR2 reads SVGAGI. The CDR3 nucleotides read TGTGCCAGCAGGGTCGGGTCAGGGGCTAATGAAAAACTGTTTTTT. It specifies CASRVGSGANEKLFF.

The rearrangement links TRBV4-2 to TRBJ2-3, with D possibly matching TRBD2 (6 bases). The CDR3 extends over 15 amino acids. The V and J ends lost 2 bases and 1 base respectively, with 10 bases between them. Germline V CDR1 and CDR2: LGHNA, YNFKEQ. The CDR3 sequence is CASSQWGGGTDTQYF. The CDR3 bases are TGTGCCAGCAGCCAATGGGGCGGGGGCACAGATACGCAGTATTTT.

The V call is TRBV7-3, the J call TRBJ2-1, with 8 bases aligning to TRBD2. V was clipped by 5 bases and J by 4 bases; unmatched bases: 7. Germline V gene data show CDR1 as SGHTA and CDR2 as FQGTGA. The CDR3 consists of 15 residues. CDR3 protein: CASSPILAEYNEQFF. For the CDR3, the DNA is TGTGCCAGCAGCCCTATACTAGCGGAATACAATGAGCAGTTCTTC.

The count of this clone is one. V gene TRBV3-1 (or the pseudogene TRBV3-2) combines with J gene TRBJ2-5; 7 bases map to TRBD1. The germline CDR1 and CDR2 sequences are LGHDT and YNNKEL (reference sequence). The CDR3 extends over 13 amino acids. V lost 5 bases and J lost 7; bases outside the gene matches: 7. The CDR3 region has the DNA TGTGCCAGCAGCTTCCAGGGGGATTGGACCCAGTACTTC. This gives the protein CASSFQGDWTQYF.

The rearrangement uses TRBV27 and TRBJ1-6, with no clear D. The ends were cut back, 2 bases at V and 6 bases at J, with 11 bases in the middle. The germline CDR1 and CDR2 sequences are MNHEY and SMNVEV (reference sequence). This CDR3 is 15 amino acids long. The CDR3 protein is CASSLAGVSNSPLHF. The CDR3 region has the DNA TGTGCCAGCAGTTTAGCCGGGGTCTCTAATTCACCCCTCCACTTT.

Here the CDR3 DNA reads TGCAGCGTTGATGGCGGGAGTTCGAGCTCCTACGAGCAGTACTTC. Translated: CSVDGGSSSSYEQYF. The genes are TRBV29-1 and TRBJ2-7, with TRBD2 identical over 7 bases. The CDR3 spans 15 residues. Germline V gives CDR1 SQVTM, CDR2 ANQGSEA. V shed 3 bases, J shed 0 bases, and the junction held 8 bases outside the gene matches.

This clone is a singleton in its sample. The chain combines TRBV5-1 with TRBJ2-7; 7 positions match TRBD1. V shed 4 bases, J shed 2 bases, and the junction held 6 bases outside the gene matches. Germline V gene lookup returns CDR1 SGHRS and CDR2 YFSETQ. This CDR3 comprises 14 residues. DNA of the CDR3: TGCGCCAGCAGCCTGGGACAGTTGGCCTACGAGCAGTACTTC. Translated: CASSLGQLAYEQYF.

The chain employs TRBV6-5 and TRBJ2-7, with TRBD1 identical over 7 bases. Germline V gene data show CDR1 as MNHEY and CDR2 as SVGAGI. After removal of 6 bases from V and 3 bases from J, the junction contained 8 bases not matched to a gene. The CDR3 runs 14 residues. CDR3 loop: CASRLTGSDYEQYF. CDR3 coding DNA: TGTGCCAGCAGACTGACAGGGTCGGACTACGAGCAGTACTTC.

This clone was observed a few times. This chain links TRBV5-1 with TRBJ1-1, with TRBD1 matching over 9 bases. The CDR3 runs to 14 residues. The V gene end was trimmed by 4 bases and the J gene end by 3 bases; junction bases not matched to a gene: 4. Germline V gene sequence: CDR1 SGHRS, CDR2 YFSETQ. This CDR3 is CASSEQGADTEAFF. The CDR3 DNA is TGCGCCAGCAGCGAACAGGGGGCGGACACTGAAGCTTTCTTT.

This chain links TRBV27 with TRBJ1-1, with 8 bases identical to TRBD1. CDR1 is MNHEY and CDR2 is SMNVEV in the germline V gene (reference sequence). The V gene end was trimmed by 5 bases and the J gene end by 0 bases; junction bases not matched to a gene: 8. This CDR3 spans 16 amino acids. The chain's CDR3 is CASSPHRGTLNTEAFF. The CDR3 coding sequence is TGTGCCAGCAGTCCCCACAGGGGGACGCTGAACACTGAAGCTTTCTTT.

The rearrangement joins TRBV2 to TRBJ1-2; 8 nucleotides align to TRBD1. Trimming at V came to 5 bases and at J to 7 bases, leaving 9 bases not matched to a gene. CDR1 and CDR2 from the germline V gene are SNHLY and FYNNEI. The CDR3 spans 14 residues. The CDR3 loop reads CASSPTGTGGGYTF. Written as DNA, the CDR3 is TGTGCCAGCAGTCCTACCGGGACAGGAGGTGGCTACACCTTC. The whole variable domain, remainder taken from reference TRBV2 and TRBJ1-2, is EPEVTQTPSHQVTQMGQEVILRCVPISNHLYFYWYRQILGQKVEFLVSFYNNEISEKSEIFDDQFSVERPDGSNFTLKIRSTKLEDSAMYFCASSPTGTGGGYTFGSGTRLTVV.

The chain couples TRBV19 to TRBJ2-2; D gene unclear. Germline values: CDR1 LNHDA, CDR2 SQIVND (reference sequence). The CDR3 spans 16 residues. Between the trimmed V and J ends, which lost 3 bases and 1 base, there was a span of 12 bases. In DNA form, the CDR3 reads TGTGCCAGTAGTATCGTTAGGAGTGGGAACACCGGGGAGCTGTTTTTT. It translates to CASSIVRSGNTGELFF.

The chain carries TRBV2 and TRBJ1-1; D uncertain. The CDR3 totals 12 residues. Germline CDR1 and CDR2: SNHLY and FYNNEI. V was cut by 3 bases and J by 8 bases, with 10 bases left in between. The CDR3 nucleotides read TGTGCCAGCAGTGAGACGGTGTTCGAAGCTTTCTTT. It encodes CASSETVFEAFF.